The present TCR beta chain was sequenced within a study of T cell responses to AZD1222 COVID-19 vaccine. Study summary: Analyses pooled second doses at about 4 or about 12 weeks. The study, taken as a whole, reports: White British donors predominated, females outnumbered males, and clonal diversity was possibly underestimated. CD4 TCRs associated with vaccination spanned spike, dominating at 160-218 and 743-854. Targets within unmutated variant regions were reportedly found for nearly half of spike-specific TCRs.

Germline V gene sequence: CDR1 MNHEY, CDR2 SVGAGI. The CDR3 is made up of 16 amino acids. V was cut by 1 base and J by 3 bases, with 15 bases left in between. Concerning this clone itself: Its matching antigen is unknown.

Assay: immunoSEQ multiplex PCR; the TCRdb copy retains only in-frame clones and omits some. The repertoire holds under 80,000 clones, about 85% seen once, with less than 25% in the top ten. J is TRBJ2-5 and V is TRBV6-5, with TRBD1 as a possible D gene (6 bases). This sequence originates from an adult in good health. The sample here was peripheral blood, taken on day 0 of AZD1222 vaccination. Here the CDR3 reads CASSYFFSQGEETQYF. CDR3 sequence (DNA): TGTGCCAGCAGTTACTTTTTTTCACAGGGAGAAGAGACCCAGTACTTC.